This T cell receptor beta chain was retrieved from a study of control samples from healthy donors and cancer patients. CDR3 length: 16 residues. The V gene's germline CDR1 is SGHDN and CDR2 FVKESK. Trimming removed 5 bases from V and 4 bases from J, with 20 bases in between. Method: immunoSEQ multiplex PCR; TCRdb's copy keeps in-frame clones and lacks some. The sample records 70,000 or so clones, about nine tenths being singletons. Material: PBMCs. The TCR originated in a man in his sixties with lung cancer. The chain uses TRBV14 and TRBJ1-2, with unresolved D. The CDR3 DNA sequence: TGTGCCAGCAGCTTCGGGCGAGAGGATCCGATCTATGGCTACACCTTC. Its protein product is CASSFGREDPIYGYTF.